Detailed here is one T cell receptor (beta chain). Its antigen is undetermined. These data are taken from a study of graft-versus-host responses after intestinal transplantation. As for the study in general: Each of the recipients got a multivisceral, liver-intestinal, or isolated intestinal transplant. Induction with anti-thymocyte globulin, then tacrolimus and steroids for three to four years, was given to all recipients. General study points: The marrow of recipients harbored GvH clones, and ileum or blood showed some of them first. Patients with graft-donor T cell macrochimerism had high graft-versus-host to host-versus-graft clonal ratios in allografts.

Only in-frame clones appear in the TCRdb table, and some are missing; sequencing was by immunoSEQ multiplex PCR. The sample carries about 130,000 clones, 80% to 95% recorded once. CDR1 and CDR2 (germline): SEHNR, FQNEAQ (reference sequence). Trimming at V came to 5 bases and at J to 2 bases, leaving 11 bases not matched to a gene. This CDR3 has 17 amino acids. The genes are TRBV7-9 and TRBJ2-3; 9 nucleotides match TRBD2. Sequences were derived from unstimulated CD4+ T cells sorted from spleen or lymph node cells, sampled before intestinal transplant. This clonotype originated in a human donor who received an intestinal transplant. The CDR3 region has the DNA TGTGCCAGCAGCCGAACGGGACTAGCAAGTCCCACAGATACGCAGTATTTT. Translated, it gives CASSRTGLASPTDTQYF.